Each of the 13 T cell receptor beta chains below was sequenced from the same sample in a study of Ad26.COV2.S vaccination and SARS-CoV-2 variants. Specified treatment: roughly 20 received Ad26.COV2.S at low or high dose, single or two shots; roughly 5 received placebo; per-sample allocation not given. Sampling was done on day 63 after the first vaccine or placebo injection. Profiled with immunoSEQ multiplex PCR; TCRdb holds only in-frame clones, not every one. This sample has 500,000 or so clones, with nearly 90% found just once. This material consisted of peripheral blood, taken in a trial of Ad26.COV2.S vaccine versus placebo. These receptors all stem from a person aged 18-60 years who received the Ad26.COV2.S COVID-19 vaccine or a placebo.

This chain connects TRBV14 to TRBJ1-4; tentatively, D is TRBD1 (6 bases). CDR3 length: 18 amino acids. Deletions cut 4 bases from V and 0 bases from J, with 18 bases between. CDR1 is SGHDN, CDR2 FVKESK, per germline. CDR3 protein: CASSPLDRSETTNEKLFF. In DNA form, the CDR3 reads TGTGCCAGCAGCCCTCTCGACAGGAGTGAAACAACTAATGAAAAACTGTTTTTT.

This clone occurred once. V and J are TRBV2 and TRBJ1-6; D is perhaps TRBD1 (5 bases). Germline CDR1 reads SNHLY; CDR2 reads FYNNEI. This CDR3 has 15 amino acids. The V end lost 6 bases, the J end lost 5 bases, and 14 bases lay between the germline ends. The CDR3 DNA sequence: TGTGCCAGCAGCCGGGGGGGATGGGATAATTCACCCCTCCACTTT. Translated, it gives CASSRGGWDNSPLHF.

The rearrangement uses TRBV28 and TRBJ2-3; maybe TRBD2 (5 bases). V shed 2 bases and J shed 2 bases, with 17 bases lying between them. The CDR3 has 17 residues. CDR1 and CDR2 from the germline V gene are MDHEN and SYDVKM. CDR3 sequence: CASSLQFPSSFTDTQYF. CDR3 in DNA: TGTGCCAGCAGTTTACAATTCCCTAGCAGTTTCACAGATACGCAGTATTTT. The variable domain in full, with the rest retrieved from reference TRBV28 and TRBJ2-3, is DVKVTQSSRYLVKRTGEKVFLECVQDMDHENMFWYRQDPGLGLRLIYFSYDVKMKEKGDIPEGYSVSREKKERFSLILESASTNQTSMYLCASSLQFPSSFTDTQYFGPGTRLTVL.

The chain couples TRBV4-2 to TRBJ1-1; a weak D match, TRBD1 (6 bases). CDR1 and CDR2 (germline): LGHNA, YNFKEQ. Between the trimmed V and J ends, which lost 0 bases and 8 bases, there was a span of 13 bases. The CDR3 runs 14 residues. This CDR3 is CASSQDLGTREAFF. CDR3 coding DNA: TGTGCCAGCAGCCAAGATCTAGGGACAAGGGAAGCTTTCTTT.

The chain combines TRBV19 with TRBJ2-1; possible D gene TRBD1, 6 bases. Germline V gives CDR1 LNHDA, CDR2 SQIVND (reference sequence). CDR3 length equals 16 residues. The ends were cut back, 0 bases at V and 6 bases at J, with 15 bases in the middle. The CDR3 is CASSIDLTGYSNEQFF. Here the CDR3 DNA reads TGTGCCAGTAGTATAGATCTTACAGGGTACAGCAATGAGCAGTTCTTC.

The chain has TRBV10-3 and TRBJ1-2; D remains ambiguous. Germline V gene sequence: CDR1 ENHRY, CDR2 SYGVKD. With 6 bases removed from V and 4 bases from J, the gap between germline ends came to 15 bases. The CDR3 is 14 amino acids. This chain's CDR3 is CAIRDDPSGYGYTF. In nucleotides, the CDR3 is TGTGCCATCAGGGACGACCCGTCAGGCTATGGCTACACCTTC.

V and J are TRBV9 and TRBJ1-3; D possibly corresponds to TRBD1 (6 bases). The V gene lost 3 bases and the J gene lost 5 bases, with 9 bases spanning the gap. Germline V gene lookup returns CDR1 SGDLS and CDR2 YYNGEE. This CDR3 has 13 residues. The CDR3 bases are TGTGCCAGCAGCGCGGACAGCAGAAACACCATATATTTT. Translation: CASSADSRNTIYF.

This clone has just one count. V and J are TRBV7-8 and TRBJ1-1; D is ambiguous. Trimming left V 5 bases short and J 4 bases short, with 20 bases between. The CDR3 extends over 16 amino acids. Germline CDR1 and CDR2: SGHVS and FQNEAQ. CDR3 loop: CASSPPSPDWGTEAFF. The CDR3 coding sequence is TGTGCCAGCAGCCCCCCTTCGCCCGATTGGGGCACTGAAGCTTTCTTT. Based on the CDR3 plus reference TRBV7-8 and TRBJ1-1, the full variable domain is GAGVSQSPRYKVAKRGQDVALRCDPISGHVSLFWYQQALGQGPEFLTYFQNEAQLDKSGLPSDRFFAERPEGSVSTLKIQRTQQEDSAVYLCASSPPSPDWGTEAFFGQGTRLTVV.

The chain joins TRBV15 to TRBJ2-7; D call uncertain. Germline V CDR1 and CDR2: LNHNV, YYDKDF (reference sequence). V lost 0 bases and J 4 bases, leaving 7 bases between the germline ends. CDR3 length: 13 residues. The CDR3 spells CATSRDRQYEQYF. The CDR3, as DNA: TGTGCCACCAGCAGAGATAGGCAATACGAGCAGTACTTC.

CDR3 sequence (DNA): TGTGCCTGGAGTGTTAAGAGAGGAATAGCCCAGCATTTT. The encoded protein is CAWSVKRGIAQHF. This rearrangement joins TRBV30 to TRBJ1-5; no definite D call. CDR1 and CDR2 (germline): GTSNPN, SVGIG (reference sequence). Trimming cost V 0 bases and J 11 bases, with 14 bases left between them. CDR3 size: 13 residues.

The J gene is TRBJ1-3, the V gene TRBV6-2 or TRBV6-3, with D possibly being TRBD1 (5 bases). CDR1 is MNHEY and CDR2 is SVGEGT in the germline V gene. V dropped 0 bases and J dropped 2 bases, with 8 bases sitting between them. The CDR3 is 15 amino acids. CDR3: CASSYSWDPGNTIYF. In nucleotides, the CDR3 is TGTGCCAGCAGTTACTCATGGGACCCTGGAAACACCATATATTTT.

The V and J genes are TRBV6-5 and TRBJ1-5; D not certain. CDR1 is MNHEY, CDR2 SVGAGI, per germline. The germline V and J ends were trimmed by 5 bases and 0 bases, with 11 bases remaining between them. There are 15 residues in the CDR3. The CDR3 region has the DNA TGTGCCAGCAGTCCCCACATCTATAGCAATCAGCCCCAGCATTTT. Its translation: CASSPHIYSNQPQHF.

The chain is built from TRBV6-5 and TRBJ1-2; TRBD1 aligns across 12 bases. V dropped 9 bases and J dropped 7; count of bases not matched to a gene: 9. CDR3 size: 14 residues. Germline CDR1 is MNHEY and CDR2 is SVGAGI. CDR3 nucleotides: TGTGCCAGTTCCCGGGACAGGGGGCAAGGTGGCTACACCTTC. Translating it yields CASSRDRGQGGYTF.